The 7 T cell receptor beta chains presented below share a single source sample, sequenced in a study of T cell repertoires in cytomegalovirus infection (dated by TCRdb to between 2018 and 2021). The sample's treatment or condition, from its label and the paper: in vitro stimulation with specific CMV peptide epitopes to enrich CMV-specific T cells. The antigens these receptors bind are not known. TCRdb shows the sequencer as Illumina HiSeq 1500. The public reads were quality trimmed at Q25 with fastp and then assembled into clones with MiXCR by TCRdb, keeping productive beta chains. Rows merge per CDR3 protein into single entries with the most common DNA and genes. The sample table contains 650,000 to 900,000 distinct CDR3 sequences; only one count was recorded for about 33% of them. 9.5% to 15% of the sample rests with the top ten. The sequencing used cultured CD8+ T cells from PBMCs, collected from culture after CMV antigen stimulation. The receptors originated from a human donor in good health (CMV status not recorded). Some clones in this sample may be carry-over from other donors' samples.

The chain recombines TRBV5-1 with TRBJ1-2, with D possibly TRBD1 on 6 matching bases. Germline assignment: CDR1 SGHRS and CDR2 YFSETQ. The V gene lost 0 bases and the J gene lost 8 bases, with 11 bases spanning the gap. The CDR3 covers 13 residues. CDR3: CASSLVGGRGYTF. The CDR3 DNA reads TGCGCCAGCAGCTTGGTCGGGGGCAGGGGCTACACCTTC.

This clonotype was observed a handful of times. CDR3 DNA sequence: TGTGCCAGCACCCTAGGGGGACAGGGCACAGATACGCAGTATTTT. It codes for CASTLGGQGTDTQYF. The V call is TRBV12-3 or TRBV12-4, the J call TRBJ2-3, with 8 bases fitting TRBD1. This CDR3 region has 15 residues. V shed 7 bases and J 1 base; nucleotides not matched to a gene: 7.

This clonotype was observed a few times. V and J are TRBV19 and TRBJ2-1; D is ambiguous. The CDR3 sequence is 13 residues long. Germline V gene sequence: CDR1 LNHDA, CDR2 SQIVND (reference sequence). Trimming left V 7 bases short and J 4 bases short, with 11 bases between. CDR3 in amino acids: CASKLSVYNEQFF. CDR3 nucleotides: TGTGCCAGTAAACTGTCAGTTTACAATGAGCAGTTCTTC. The full variable domain, rest sourced from reference TRBV19 and TRBJ2-1, is DGGITQSPKYLFRKEGQNVTLSCEQNLNHDAMYWYRQDPGQGLRLIYYSQIVNDFQKGDIAEGYSVSREKKESFPLTVTSAQKNPTAFYLCASKLSVYNEQFFGPGTRLTVL.

V usage is TRBV4-1 and J usage is TRBJ1-1; TRBD1 matches 7 bases. The V and J ends lost 4 bases and 7 bases, in that order; junction bases with no gene match: 12. The CDR3 has 15 residues. Germline V gene sequence: CDR1 MGHRA, CDR2 YSYEKL. CDR3 loop: CASSLAFFRDSEAFF. In nucleotides, the CDR3 is TGCGCCAGCAGCCTGGCTTTCTTCCGGGACAGTGAAGCTTTCTTT.

The sample holds a few counts of this clonotype. This chain links TRBV19 with TRBJ2-1; D is possibly TRBD1 or TRBD2 (5 bases each). There are 14 residues in the CDR3. V dropped 2 bases and J dropped 2 bases, with 7 bases sitting between them. Germline V gene data show CDR1 as LNHDA and CDR2 as SQIVND (reference sequence). CDR3 sequence (DNA): TGTGCCAGTAGTATACAGGGAGCCTACAATGAGCAGTTCTTC. Translated: CASSIQGAYNEQFF. Using reference TRBV19 and TRBJ2-1 for the parts outside the CDR3, the full variable domain is DGGITQSPKYLFRKEGQNVTLSCEQNLNHDAMYWYRQDPGQGLRLIYYSQIVNDFQKGDIAEGYSVSREKKESFPLTVTSAQKNPTAFYLCASSIQGAYNEQFFGPGTRLTVL.

The chain combines TRBV7-6 with TRBJ2-5, with 7 bases lining up with TRBD1. V lost 6 bases, J lost 10 bases, and 20 bases stayed unmatched. This CDR3 comprises 16 residues. Per germline, CDR1 SGHVS and CDR2 FNYEAQ. The CDR3: CASSPAGTAEVEVQYF. The CDR3 coding sequence is TGTGCCAGCAGTCCAGCCGGGACAGCCGAGGTGGAGGTCCAGTACTTC.

The chain's CDR3 is CASSFFQAGGELFF. CDR3 bases: TGTGCCAGCAGCTTCTTCCAGGCCGGCGGGGAGCTGTTTTTT. The chain recombines TRBV5-5 with TRBJ2-2; D gene uncertain. Trimming left V 2 bases short and J 7 bases short, with 12 bases between. The CDR3 extends over 14 amino acids. In germline, CDR1 is SGHKS, CDR2 YYEKEE (reference sequence).